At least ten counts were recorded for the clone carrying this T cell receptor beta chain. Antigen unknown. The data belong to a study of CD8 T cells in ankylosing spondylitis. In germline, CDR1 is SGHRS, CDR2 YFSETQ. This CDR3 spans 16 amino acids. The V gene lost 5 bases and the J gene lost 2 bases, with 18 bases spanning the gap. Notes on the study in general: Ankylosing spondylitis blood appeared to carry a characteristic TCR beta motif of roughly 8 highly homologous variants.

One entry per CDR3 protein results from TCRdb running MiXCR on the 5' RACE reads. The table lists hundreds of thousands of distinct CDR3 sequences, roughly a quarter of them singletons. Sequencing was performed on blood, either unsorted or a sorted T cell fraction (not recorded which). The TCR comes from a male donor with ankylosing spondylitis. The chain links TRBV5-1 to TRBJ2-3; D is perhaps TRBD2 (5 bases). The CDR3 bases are TGCGCCAGCAGACCCTATCAAGCGGACCTCACAGATACGCAGTATTTT. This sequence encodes CASRPYQADLTDTQYF. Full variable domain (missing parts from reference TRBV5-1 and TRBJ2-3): KAGVTQTPRYLIKTRGQQVTLSCSPISGHRSVSWYQQTPGQGLQFLFEYFSETQRNKGNFPGRFSGRQFSNSRSEMNVSTLELGDSALYLCASRPYQADLTDTQYFGPGTRLTVL.